Below, 8 T cell receptor beta chains from the same sample are listed, as sequenced in a study of identical twins. From the 5' RACE reads, TCRdb called clonotypes with MiXCR, one entry per CDR3 protein. This sample has about 690,000 distinct CDR3 sequences; about 20% occur once, and the top ten carry more than 4%. This same sample was also part of a study on T cells expressing NK-cell markers.

The sample taken for sequencing was PBMCs. The origin of the receptors is a woman younger than 30 in good health.

This clonotype was detected only a few times. The chain uses TRBV20-1 and TRBJ2-7, with D possibly being TRBD1 or TRBD2 (5 bases each). The V end was cut by 6 bases, the J end by 6 bases, with 24 bases between. This CDR3 contains 15 residues. Germline lookup yields CDR1 DFQATT and CDR2 SNEGSKA (reference sequence). CDR3 residues: CSARKSPSSGPEQYF. CDR3 DNA: TGCAGTGCCCGAAAGTCCCCTAGCTCGGGGCCCGAGCAGTACTTC.

Only a few counts were recorded for this clonotype. The chain uses TRBV6-5 and TRBJ2-5, with 7 bases identical to TRBD2. This CDR3 spans 14 amino acids. V gave up 4 bases and J gave up 1 base; unmatched junction bases: 3. Germline CDR1 reads MNHEY; CDR2 reads SVGAGI. For the CDR3, the DNA is TGTGCCAGCAGTTCGGTAGCGGGCCAAGAGACCCAGTACTTC. This gives the protein CASSSVAGQETQYF.

Only a few counts were recorded for this clonotype. The V and J genes are TRBV29-1 and TRBJ2-5; 9 nucleotides align to TRBD1. CDR1 is SQVTM, CDR2 ANQGSEA, per germline. The V and J ends lost 7 bases and 4 bases, in that order; junction bases with no gene match: 4. This CDR3 contains 12 residues. CDR3 residues: CSGRTGAETQYF. The CDR3 bases are TGCAGCGGGAGGACAGGGGCAGAGACCCAGTACTTC. Variable domain in full (rest from reference TRBV29-1 and TRBJ2-5): SAVISQKPSRDICQRGTSLTIQCQVDSQVTMMFWYRQQPGQSLTLIATANQGSEATYESGFVIDKFPISRPNLTFSTLTVSNMSPEDSSIYLCSGRTGAETQYFGPGTRLLVL.

This clonotype was observed a handful of times. CDR3 nucleotide sequence: TGTGCCAGCAGCCCACCCTGGGGGACTAGTTACGACAATGAGCAGTTCTTC. This encodes CASSPPWGTSYDNEQFF. The chain carries TRBV3-1 and TRBJ2-1, with TRBD2 matching over 8 bases. J lost 5 bases, V lost 4 bases, and 13 bases had no gene match. Germline V gene lookup returns CDR1 LGHDT and CDR2 YNNKEL (reference sequence). The length of the CDR3 is 17 residues.

This clonotype was seen a few times. This chain connects TRBV12-3 or TRBV12-4 to TRBJ2-3, with 12 positions matching TRBD2. The CDR3 sequence is 16 residues long. After removal of 5 bases from V and 5 bases from J, the junction contained 8 bases not matched to a gene. CDR3 residues: CASSRPSGGAEDTQYF. CDR3 DNA: TGTGCCAGCAGTCGCCCTAGCGGGGGGGCCGAAGATACGCAGTATTTT.

The table lists this clonotype with many counts. V and J are TRBV5-1 and TRBJ2-7; 14 bases are a match to TRBD2. The CDR3 contains 14 residues. Trimming took 6 bases from V and 6 from J; bases not matched to a gene: 5. Germline CDR1 is SGHRS and CDR2 is YFSETQ. The DNA for the CDR3 is TGCGCCAGCACGGGACTAGCGGGAGTCGGCGAGCAGTACTTC. It translates to CASTGLAGVGEQYF.

This chain links TRBV20-1 with TRBJ2-3; TRBD2 is a possible D gene (5 bases). This CDR3 has 15 amino acids. From germline, CDR1 is DFQATT and CDR2 SNEGSKA (reference sequence). Deletions cut 7 bases from V and 0 bases from J, with 17 bases between. This CDR3 is CSVRMTSGSTDTQYF. The CDR3 DNA sequence: TGCAGTGTCAGGATGACGAGCGGAAGCACAGATACGCAGTATTTT.

The V call is TRBV27, the J call TRBJ1-5, with D possibly matching TRBD1 (5 bases). V lost 6 bases and J lost 3, with 9 bases in between. Germline lookup yields CDR1 MNHEY and CDR2 SMNVEV (reference sequence). The CDR3 extends over 13 amino acids. The CDR3 reads CASRAGINQPQHF. The CDR3, as DNA: TGTGCCAGCAGGGCAGGGATCAATCAGCCCCAGCATTTT.